Shown below are 15 T cell receptor beta chains from a single sample sequenced in a study of T cell clonality in common variable immunodeficiency. Using immunoSEQ multiplex PCR, the repertoire was profiled, and TCRdb retains in-frame clones only, with some absent. The sample yields around 45,000 clones, without any singletons. Sequenced sample: peripheral blood mononuclear cells. All receptors derive from a person aged 18 to 70 in good health.

This clone was counted ten times or more. The read finishes 3 residues shy of the CDR3 end, and the germline J gene is used to complete it. The chain employs TRBV30 and TRBJ2-3; D may be TRBD1 (7 bases). The CDR3 runs to 14 residues. Trimming left V 5 bases short and J 0 bases short, with 12 bases between. Germline V gene lookup returns CDR1 GTSNPN and CDR2 SVGIG (reference sequence). The part of the CDR3 DNA that was read is TGTGCCTGGGGCGGGACAGCTAGCACAGATACG. Its protein product is CAWGGTASTDT. The full CDR3 protein reads CAWGGTASTDTQYF.

The sample holds a few counts of this clone. A much more abundant neighbour one base away suggests this may be a read error. The read terminates 3 residues ahead of where the CDR3 ends, so the germline J gene completes it. V usage is TRBV19 and J usage is TRBJ1-1; possible D gene TRBD1, 6 bases. Germline V gene sequence: CDR1 LNHDA, CDR2 SQIVND (reference sequence). The CDR3 spans 15 residues. The covered CDR3 bases are TGTGCCAGTTCAAATCGGGGGGCGGTGAACGCTGAA. Amino acids: CASSNRGAVNAE. The whole CDR3 is CASSNRGAVNAEAFF.

This clone showed up many times. Read data end 3 residues before the CDR3 end; the end is taken from the germline J gene. The rearrangement links TRBV5-1 to TRBJ2-5; TRBD1 matches at 9 bases. V shed 4 bases, J shed 4 bases, and the junction held 11 bases outside the gene matches. Per germline, CDR1 SGHRS and CDR2 YFSETQ. This CDR3 comprises 16 residues. The CDR3 loop reads CASSPQDRGFGETQYF. The CDR3 bases that were read are TGCGCCAGCAGCCCCCAGGACAGGGGATTCGGAGAGACC.

The sample holds many counts of this clone. Sequencing ends 3 residues short of the CDR3 end; the germline J gene provides the rest. This chain uses TRBV2 with TRBJ2-3, with 7 bases that match TRBD1. CDR1 is SNHLY, CDR2 FYNNEI, per germline. The CDR3 length is 15 residues. Trimming at V came to 6 bases and at J to 1 base, leaving 7 bases not matched to a gene. The CDR3 sequence is CASSSQGVGTDTQYF. The covered CDR3 bases are TGTGCCAGCAGCTCCCAGGGGGTTGGCACAGATACG.

This clone was observed many times. The read ends 3 residues shy of where the CDR3 ends; the end is completed using the germline J gene. The rearrangement links TRBV2 to TRBJ1-4; 7 nucleotides match TRBD1. CDR1 and CDR2 (germline): SNHLY, FYNNEI. CDR3 length: 15 amino acids. Trimming cost V 1 base and J 6 bases; bases outside gene matches: 5. CDR3 region: CASSEGGTAYEKLFF. The CDR3 bases that were read are TGTGCCAGCAGTGAAGGGGGGACAGCGTATGAAAAA.

In its sample, this clone was seen many times. The CDR3 end is not reached by the read, which stops 3 residues before it; the germline J gene fills it in. The gene calls are TRBV18 and TRBJ2-5; TRBD1 might be the D (6 bases). This CDR3 contains 16 residues. V lost 3 bases and J 0 bases, leaving 14 bases between the germline ends. Germline loops: CDR1 KGHSH, CDR2 LQKENI. CDR3 loop: CASSPFGQTHQETQYF. The sequenced CDR3 bases are TGTGCCAGCTCACCTTTCGGACAGACCCACCAAGAGACC. The full variable domain, in which reference TRBV18 and TRBJ2-5 provide the parts outside the CDR3, is NAGVMQNPRHLVRRRGQEARLRCSPMKGHSHVYWYRQLPEEGLKFMVYLQKENIIDESGMPKERFSAEFPKEGPSILRIQQVVRGDSAAYFCASSPFGQTHQETQYFGPGTRLLVL.

There are many counts of this clone. The observed sequence ends 3 residues before the CDR3 terminus, with the missing tail filled in from the germline J gene. The gene calls are TRBV7-8 and TRBJ1-1, with 7 bases that match TRBD1. Germline V gene sequence: CDR1 SGHVS, CDR2 FQNEAQ. The CDR3 sequence is 13 residues long. CDR3 bases read: TGTGCCAGCAGCCCCGGGACAGCCACGAAA. It specifies CASSPGTATK. The CDR3 as a whole reads CASSPGTATKAFF.

This clone has just a few counts. A junction end diverges from the germline sequence, so it may reflect a read error. The CDR3 is cut off 3 residues early in the read; its end comes from the germline J gene. V usage is TRBV7-6 and J usage is TRBJ2-2, with 9 bases fitting TRBD1. Germline V gene sequence: CDR1 SGHVS, CDR2 FNYEAQ. CDR3 size: 16 residues. The CDR3 spells CAGTQGQGGSTRELFF. The CDR3 DNA, read in part, is TGTGCCGGCACCCAGGGACAGGGAGGGAGCACCAGGGAG.

This clone was seen ten or more times. The CDR3 end lies 3 residues beyond the end of the read and is filled in from the germline J gene. The gene calls are TRBV5-6 and TRBJ2-1; weak D call: TRBD2 (5 bases). V was pared by 3 bases and J by 7 bases, with 8 bases between. Per germline, CDR1 SGHDT and CDR2 YYEEEE. CDR3 length: 12 amino acids. The CDR3 bases that were read are TGTGCCAGCAGCTGGACTGGGAATGAG. The encoded protein is CASSWTGNE. The CDR3 as a whole reads CASSWTGNEQFF.

At least ten counts were recorded for this clone. From the germline J gene comes the end of the CDR3, since the read stops 3 residues before it. The chain employs TRBV20-1 and TRBJ1-1; perhaps TRBD1 as D (5 bases). This CDR3 is 10 amino acids long. In germline, CDR1 is DFQATT, CDR2 SNEGSKA (reference sequence). The CDR3 reads CSAGGHGAFF. The sequenced CDR3 bases are TGCAGTGCCGGCGGACACGGG.

This clone was seen repeatedly, ten times or more. The read terminates 3 residues before the CDR3 end, so the remaining end is supplied by the germline J gene. The rearrangement uses TRBV20-1 and TRBJ1-2; TRBD1 matches 8 bases. Germline loops: CDR1 DFQATT, CDR2 SNEGSKA (reference sequence). The junction had 9 bases not matched to a gene; V was cut back by 5 bases and J by 4 bases. The CDR3 runs 14 residues. This chain's CDR3 is CSAGGQGRFYGYTF. The covered CDR3 bases are TGCAGTGCTGGAGGACAGGGACGGTTCTATGGC.

This clone was counted many times. The sequence runs out 3 residues before the end of the CDR3; the remainder is reconstructed from the germline J gene. V and J are TRBV10-3 and TRBJ1-2; D is uncertain. The germline CDR1 and CDR2 sequences are ENHRY and SYGVKD. The CDR3 loop spans 13 amino acids. CDR3 loop: CAITTYESRGYTF. The CDR3 DNA, read in part, is TGTGCCATCACCACGTATGAGAGTCGGGGC.

This clone was seen ten or more times. The missing CDR3 end, 3 residues past where the read stops, is filled in from the germline J gene. The chain combines TRBV6-4 with TRBJ2-1; perhaps TRBD1 as D (5 bases). In germline, CDR1 is MRHNA, CDR2 SNTAGT. Trimming shortened V by 2 bases and J by 4 bases, and 9 bases separated the two germline ends. This CDR3 spans 14 amino acids. The covered CDR3 bases are TGTGCCAGCAGTGACCAGGGAACTTACAATGAG. Its protein is CASSDQGTYNE. Given in full, the CDR3 is CASSDQGTYNEQFF.

This clone was found many times. The read gets to within 3 residues of the CDR3 end, and the germline J gene fills in the rest. This chain uses TRBV6-1 with TRBJ2-7; 7 nucleotides match TRBD2. Per the germline V gene, CDR1 is MNHNS and CDR2 is SASEGT. This CDR3 is 14 amino acids long. V gave up 1 base and J gave up 0 bases; unmatched junction bases: 0. CDR3 bases read: TGTGCCAGCAGTGAAGGGACTAGCTCCTACGAG. Protein sequence: CASSEGTSSYE. The whole CDR3 is CASSEGTSSYEQYF.

This clone was counted ten times or more. Read coverage stops 3 residues before the CDR3 terminus; the germline J gene supplies the remainder. The chain combines TRBV28 with TRBJ2-5; D possibly corresponds to TRBD1 (8 bases). Germline V gene data show CDR1 as MDHEN and CDR2 as SYDVKM. This CDR3 contains 16 residues. This chain's CDR3 is CASSWGGAGGHVTQYF. The sequenced part of the CDR3 DNA is TGTGCCAGCAGTTGGGGGGGGGCAGGGGGCCATGTTACC.